Listed below are T cell receptor beta chains from one sample, sequenced in a study of T-cell memory formation after mild COVID-19. TCRdb re-derived calls from the 5' RACE reads in MiXCR, one entry per CDR3 protein. The sample lists fewer than 700,000 distinct CDR3 sequences, less than 25% occurring once. The sample taken for sequencing was PBMCs or a T cell subset sorted from them (not recorded which). These receptors came from an adult woman who had mild COVID-19 (a few samples of this study predate the infection). Cell type and time point are not known. Both conserved end residues are part of each CDR3.

TRBV9	TRBJ2-7	CASSNDGPYEQYF
TRBV5-6	TRBJ1-1	CASSLSWGTEAFF
TRBV7-9	TRBJ2-5	CASSLERGLAEETQYF
TRBV20-1	TRBJ1-1	CSAWNDRNTEAFF
TRBV5-6	TRBJ2-7	CASSLGDSTLSGSYEQYF
TRBV24-1	TRBJ1-5	CATSDLSKAGPQHF
TRBV6-6	TRBJ2-5	CASHSGGGETQYF
TRBV12-3/TRBV12-4	TRBJ2-7	CAVSGRGSYEQYF
TRBV6-5	TRBJ2-5	CASSREDRGQETQYF
TRBV13	TRBJ2-1	CASSHTRDEQFF
TRBV7-6	TRBJ2-1	CASSFVRADPQFF
TRBV7-9	TRBJ1-2	CASSPTGTNYGYTF
TRBV5-5	TRBJ2-3	CASSLGPYRFLTDTQYF
TRBV20-1	TRBJ2-3	CSARGPDRDGATDTQYF
TRBV6-2/TRBV6-3	TRBJ2-7	CASSWGSGTSGNEKYF
TRBV5-1	TRBJ2-2	CASSFTGGVGELFF
TRBV6-2/TRBV6-3	TRBJ1-1	CASSYGRSGWNTEAFF
TRBV6-5	TRBJ2-3	CASSQFSALADTQYF
TRBV12-3/TRBV12-4	TRBJ1-6	CASSFSAESYNSPLHF
TRBV29-1	TRBJ1-5	CSAEEGSNQPQHF
TRBV20-1	TRBJ2-1	CSVPTSGASYNEQFF
TRBV6-2/TRBV6-3	TRBJ2-7	CASSYGGSGTGTYEQYF
TRBV6-5	TRBJ1-1	CASSTRGGYTEAFF
TRBV2	TRBJ1-1	CASSEGFVPNTEAFF
TRBV7-3	TRBJ1-2	CASSADVSYTF
TRBV3-1	TRBJ2-3	CASSHSTRTDTQYF
TRBV7-7	TRBJ2-5	CASSFARGPRETQYF
TRBV5-5	TRBJ2-5	CASSSRTTWGETQYF
TRBV19	TRBJ2-2	CASGRTGANTGELFF
TRBV11-3	TRBJ1-1	CASSSQQGAKTFF
TRBV4-2	TRBJ1-1	CASSPNGGRTEAFF
TRBV15	TRBJ2-3	CATSRPTGVGKGTQYF
TRBV7-9	TRBJ2-7	CASSLTGPTSALYYEQYF
TRBV12-3/TRBV12-4	TRBJ2-7	CASSPGSIYEQYF
TRBV29-1	TRBJ1-2	CSVGSNYGYTF
TRBV6-2/TRBV6-3	TRBJ1-5	CASSYPGGSNQPQHF
TRBV24-1	TRBJ2-1	CATGGESSYNEQFF
TRBV20-1	TRBJ1-5	CSARGDRDQPQHF
TRBV5-1	TRBJ2-3	CASSHKTSGSDTQYF
TRBV6-2/TRBV6-3	TRBJ2-1	CASSSLLSVNEQFF
TRBV19	TRBJ1-5	CASNNQPQHF
TRBV7-3	TRBJ2-1	CASSSRLTGTGAYNEQFF
TRBV6-2/TRBV6-3	TRBJ2-1	CASSYAWVTSGRPNEQFF
TRBV7-8	TRBJ2-1	CASSSQGASQFF
TRBV4-2	TRBJ2-2	CASSQDSLIAGEVNTGELFF
TRBV7-9	TRBJ2-7	CASSSPDLAAGYEQYF
TRBV7-9	TRBJ2-7	CASSPPSGRGNEQYF
TRBV24-1	TRBJ2-6	CATAGQAGANVLTF
TRBV7-9	TRBJ1-2	CAGSEGQVYGYTF
TRBV4-1	TRBJ2-3	CASSQVPDRASTDTQYF
TRBV14	TRBJ1-1	CASSQDLQGAWAEAFF
TRBV5-5	TRBJ2-7	CASSFLGGDSYEQYF
TRBV6-4	TRBJ1-2	CASSDEGALDSYGYTF
TRBV6-6	TRBJ2-3	CASSYLGQGGTDTQYF
TRBV7-9	TRBJ2-3	CASSSALAPDTQYF
TRBV9	TRBJ2-1	CASMPGQGGNEQFF
TRBV6-2/TRBV6-3	TRBJ1-5	CASSTGQGRNQPQHF
TRBV20-1	TRBJ2-3	CSANSRGGRQGADTQYF
TRBV24-1	TRBJ2-1	CATTGGFHNEQFF
TRBV5-1	TRBJ2-5	CASSLGSGGAETQYF